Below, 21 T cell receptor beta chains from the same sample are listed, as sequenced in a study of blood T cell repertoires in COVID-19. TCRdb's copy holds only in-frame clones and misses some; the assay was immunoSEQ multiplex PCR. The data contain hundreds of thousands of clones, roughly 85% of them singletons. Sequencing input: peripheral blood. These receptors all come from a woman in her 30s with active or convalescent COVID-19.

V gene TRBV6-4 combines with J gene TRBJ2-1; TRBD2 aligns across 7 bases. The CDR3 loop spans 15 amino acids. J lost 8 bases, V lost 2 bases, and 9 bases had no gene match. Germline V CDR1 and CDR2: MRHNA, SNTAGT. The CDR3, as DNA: TGTGCCAGCAGTGACATGTCGGGGGGATTGGATGAGCAGTTCTTC. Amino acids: CASSDMSGGLDEQFF.

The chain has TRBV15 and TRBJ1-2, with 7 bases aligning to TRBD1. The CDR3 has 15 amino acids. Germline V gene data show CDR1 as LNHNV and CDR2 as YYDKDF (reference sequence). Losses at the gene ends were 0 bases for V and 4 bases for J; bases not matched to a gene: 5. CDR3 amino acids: CATSRDRSGGYGYTF. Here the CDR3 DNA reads TGTGCCACCAGCAGAGATAGGTCAGGGGGCTATGGCTACACCTTC.

CDR3 loop: CASSVGLGLGTQYF. The DNA for the CDR3 is TGTGCCAGCAGCGTCGGACTGGGACTCGGGACCCAGTACTTC. The chain couples TRBV9 to TRBJ2-5, with D tentatively TRBD2 (6 bases). V was shortened by 2 bases and J by 7 bases, with 15 bases between the two germline ends. The CDR3 totals 14 residues. CDR1 and CDR2 from the germline V gene are SGDLS and YYNGEE.

The CDR3 region is CASSSAGGNYNEQFF. CDR3 bases: TGTGCCAGCAGCTCCGCAGGGGGCAATTACAATGAGCAGTTCTTC. This chain connects TRBV7-8 to TRBJ2-1; 8 positions agree with TRBD1. The CDR3 has 15 amino acids. Looked up from germline, CDR1 is SGHVS and CDR2 is FQNEAQ. The trim removed 4 bases at V and 4 bases at J, leaving 6 bases unmatched.

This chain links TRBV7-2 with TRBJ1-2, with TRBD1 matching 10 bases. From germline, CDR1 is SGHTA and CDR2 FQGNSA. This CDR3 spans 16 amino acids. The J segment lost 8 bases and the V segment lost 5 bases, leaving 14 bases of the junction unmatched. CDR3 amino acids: CASSGWRDRGGDGYTF. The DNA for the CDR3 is TGTGCCAGCAGCGGATGGAGGGACAGGGGAGGCGACGGCTACACCTTC.

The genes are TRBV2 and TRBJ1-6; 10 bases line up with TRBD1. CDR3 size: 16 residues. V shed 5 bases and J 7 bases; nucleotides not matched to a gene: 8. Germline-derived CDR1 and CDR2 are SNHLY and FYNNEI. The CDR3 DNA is TGTGCCAGCAGTCGGGACAGGGGCAACGACAATTCACCCCTCCACTTT. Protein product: CASSRDRGNDNSPLHF.

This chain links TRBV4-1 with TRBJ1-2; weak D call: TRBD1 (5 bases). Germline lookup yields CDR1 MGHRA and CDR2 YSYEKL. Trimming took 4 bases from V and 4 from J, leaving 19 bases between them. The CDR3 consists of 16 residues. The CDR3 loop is CASSLQGSRQPYGYTF. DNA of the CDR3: TGCGCCAGCAGCCTTCAAGGGTCCAGACAGCCCTATGGCTACACCTTC.

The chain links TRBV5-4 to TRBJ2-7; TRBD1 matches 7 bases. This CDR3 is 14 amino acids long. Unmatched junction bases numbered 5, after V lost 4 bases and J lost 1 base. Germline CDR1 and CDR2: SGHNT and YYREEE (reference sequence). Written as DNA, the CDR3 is TGTGCCAGCAGCCCCCAGGGACAGTCCTACGAGCAGTACTTC. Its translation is CASSPQGQSYEQYF.

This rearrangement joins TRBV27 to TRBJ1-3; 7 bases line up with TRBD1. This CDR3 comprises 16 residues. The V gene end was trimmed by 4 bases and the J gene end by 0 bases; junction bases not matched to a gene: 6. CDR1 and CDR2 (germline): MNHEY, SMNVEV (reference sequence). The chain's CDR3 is CASSSGQVSSGNTIYF. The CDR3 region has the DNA TGTGCCAGCAGTTCCGGACAGGTTTCCTCTGGAAACACCATATATTTT.

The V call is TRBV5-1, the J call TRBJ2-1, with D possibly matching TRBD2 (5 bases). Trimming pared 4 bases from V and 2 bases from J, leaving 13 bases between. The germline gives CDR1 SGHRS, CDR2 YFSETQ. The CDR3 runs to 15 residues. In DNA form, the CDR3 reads TGCGCCAGCAGCCCCCACGGGGAGACCTACAATGAGCAGTTCTTC. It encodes CASSPHGETYNEQFF.

The CDR3 nucleotides read TGTGCCAGTAGTCCCCCCCGCGACAGGGCCCAGCCCCAGCATTTT. Its translation is CASSPPRDRAQPQHF. V gene TRBV19 combines with J gene TRBJ1-5, with 7 bases identical to TRBD1. The CDR3 is 15 amino acids. Per the germline V gene, CDR1 is LNHDA and CDR2 is SQIVND (reference sequence). Trimming cost V 5 bases and J 7 bases; bases outside gene matches: 11.

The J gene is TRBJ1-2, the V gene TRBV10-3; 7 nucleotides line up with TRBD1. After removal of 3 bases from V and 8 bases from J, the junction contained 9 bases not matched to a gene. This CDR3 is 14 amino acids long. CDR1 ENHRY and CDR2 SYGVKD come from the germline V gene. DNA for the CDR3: TGTGCCATCAGTGATGGACAGGTCGCTGGGGGCTACACCTTC. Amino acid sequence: CAISDGQVAGGYTF.

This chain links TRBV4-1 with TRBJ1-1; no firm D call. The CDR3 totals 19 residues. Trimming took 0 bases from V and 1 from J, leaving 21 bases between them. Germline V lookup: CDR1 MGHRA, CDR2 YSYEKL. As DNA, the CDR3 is TGCGCCAGCAGCCAAGATAGACAAATTTACAATCCCGCGAACACTGAAGCTTTCTTT. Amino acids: CASSQDRQIYNPANTEAFF.

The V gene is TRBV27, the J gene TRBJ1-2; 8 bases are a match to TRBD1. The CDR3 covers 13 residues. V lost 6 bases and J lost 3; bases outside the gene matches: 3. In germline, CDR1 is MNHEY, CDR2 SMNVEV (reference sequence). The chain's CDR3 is CASRRTGYYGYTF. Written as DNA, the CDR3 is TGTGCCAGCAGAAGGACAGGGTACTATGGCTACACCTTC.

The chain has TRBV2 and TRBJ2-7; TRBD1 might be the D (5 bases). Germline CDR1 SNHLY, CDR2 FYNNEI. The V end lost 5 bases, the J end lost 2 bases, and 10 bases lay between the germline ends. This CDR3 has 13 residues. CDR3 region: CASSLKQAYEQYF. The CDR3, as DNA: TGTGCCAGCAGTTTAAAACAGGCCTACGAGCAGTACTTC.

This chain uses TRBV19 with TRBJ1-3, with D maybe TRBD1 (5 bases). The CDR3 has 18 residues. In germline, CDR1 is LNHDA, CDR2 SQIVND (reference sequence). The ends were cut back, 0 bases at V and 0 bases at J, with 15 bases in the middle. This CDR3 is CASSIDLSQDRSGNTIYF. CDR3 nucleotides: TGTGCCAGTAGTATAGATCTTTCACAGGACCGCTCTGGAAACACCATATATTTT. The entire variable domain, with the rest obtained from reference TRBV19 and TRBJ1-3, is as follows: DGGITQSPKYLFRKEGQNVTLSCEQNLNHDAMYWYRQDPGQGLRLIYYSQIVNDFQKGDIAEGYSVSREKKESFPLTVTSAQKNPTAFYLCASSIDLSQDRSGNTIYFGEGSWLTVV.

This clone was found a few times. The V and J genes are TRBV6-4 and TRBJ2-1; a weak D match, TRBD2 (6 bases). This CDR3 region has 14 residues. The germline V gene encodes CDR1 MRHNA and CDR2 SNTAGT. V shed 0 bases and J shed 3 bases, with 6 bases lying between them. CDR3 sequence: CASSDSSGYNEQFF. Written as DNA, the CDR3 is TGTGCCAGCAGTGACTCTAGCGGCTACAATGAGCAGTTCTTC.

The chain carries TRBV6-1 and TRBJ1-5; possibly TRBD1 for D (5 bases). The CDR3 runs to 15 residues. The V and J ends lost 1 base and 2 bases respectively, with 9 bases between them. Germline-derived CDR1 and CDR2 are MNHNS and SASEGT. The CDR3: CASSEVGGGNQPQHF. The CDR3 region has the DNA TGTGCCAGCAGTGAAGTTGGGGGGGGCAATCAGCCCCAGCATTTT.

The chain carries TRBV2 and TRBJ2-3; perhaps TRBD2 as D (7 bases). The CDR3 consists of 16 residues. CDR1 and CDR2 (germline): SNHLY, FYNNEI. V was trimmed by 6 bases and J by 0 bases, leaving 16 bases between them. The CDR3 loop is CASRQRGTTSTDTQYF. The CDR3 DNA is TGTGCCAGCAGACAAAGGGGGACTACAAGCACAGATACGCAGTATTTT.

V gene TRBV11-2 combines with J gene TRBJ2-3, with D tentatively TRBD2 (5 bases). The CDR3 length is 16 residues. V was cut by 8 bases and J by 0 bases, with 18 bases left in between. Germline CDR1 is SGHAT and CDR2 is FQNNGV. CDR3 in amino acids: CASRRSAGGSTDTQYF. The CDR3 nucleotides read TGTGCCAGCCGCCGGTCCGCTGGCGGGAGCACAGATACGCAGTATTTT.

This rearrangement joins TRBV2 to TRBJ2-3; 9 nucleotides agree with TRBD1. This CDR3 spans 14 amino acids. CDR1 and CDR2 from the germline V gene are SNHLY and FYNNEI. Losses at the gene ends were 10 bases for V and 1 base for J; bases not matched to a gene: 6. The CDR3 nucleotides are TGTGCCACCAACAGGGGGCGAGGCACAGATACGCAGTATTTT. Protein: CATNRGRGTDTQYF.